Below, 3 T cell receptor beta chains from the same sample are listed, as sequenced in a study of metastatic and nonmetastatic thyroid tumors. TCRdb re-clonotyped the PCR reads through MiXCR. The table lists 35,000 or so clones, 15% to 20% of them singletons. Patients were all untreated before their thyroid surgery. The sequenced material came from blood. Every receptor here comes from a male donor with papillary thyroid cancer or a benign thyroid nodule (not recorded which). Some clones in this sample may be carry-over from other donors' samples.

This clone has ten or more counts. J is TRBJ1-2 and V is TRBV11-2, with 11 bases fitting TRBD1. The ends lost 5 bases at V and 4 bases at J; junction bases unmatched: 9. Germline lookup yields CDR1 SGHAT and CDR2 FQNNGV. The CDR3 runs to 16 residues. As DNA, the CDR3 is TGTGCCAGCAGCCCTCGGACAGGGGGCGTAGGCTATGGCTACACCTTC. Protein product: CASSPRTGGVGYGYTF.

On this clone itself: One base away lies a much larger clone, so this may be a sequencing read error. The CDR3 DNA sequence: TGCAGCTCCAGGGAAAACCTCATTGGCTACACCTTC. Translating gives CSSRENLIGYTF. The chain joins TRBV29-1 to TRBJ1-2; D possibly corresponds to TRBD1 (5 bases). Trimming shortened V by 8 bases and J by 7 bases, and 17 bases separated the two germline ends. The CDR3 length is 12 residues. CDR1 is SQVTM, CDR2 ANQGSEA, per germline.

This clone was counted ten times or more. The V gene is TRBV30, the J gene TRBJ2-7; a weak D match, TRBD2 (5 bases). Germline assignment: CDR1 GTSNPN and CDR2 SVGIG (reference sequence). The germline V and J ends were trimmed by 2 bases and 5 bases, with 13 bases remaining between them. The length of the CDR3 is 13 residues. Written as DNA, the CDR3 is TGTGCCTGGAGTACCGGGGTCGGCAACGAGCAGTACTTC. Residues: CAWSTGVGNEQYF.